Each of the 13 T cell receptor beta chains below was sequenced from the same sample in a study of blood T cell repertoires in COVID-19. The method was immunoSEQ multiplex PCR; TCRdb's version includes in-frame clones alone and lacks a portion of them. This repertoire shows 100,000 or so clones, approximately 90% found once; its top ten account for about 0.89%. Sequencing was performed on peripheral blood. These receptors were collected from a man in his 60s with acute or convalescent COVID-19.

The chain links TRBV5-1 to TRBJ2-1; 12 positions agree with TRBD2. Germline CDR1 is SGHRS and CDR2 is YFSETQ. With V trimmed by 2 bases and J by 1 base, 13 bases remained unmatched. CDR3 length: 20 residues. The CDR3 protein is CASSFPETGLAGLSYNEQFF. The CDR3 DNA follows: TGCGCCAGCAGCTTCCCGGAGACCGGACTAGCGGGATTATCCTACAATGAGCAGTTCTTC.

The chain employs TRBV28 and TRBJ2-1; D remains ambiguous. Trimming took off 2 bases at V and 7 bases at J, with 6 bases between the two ends. CDR3 length: 12 amino acids. Looked up from germline, CDR1 is MDHEN and CDR2 is SYDVKM. The CDR3 sequence: CASSLLRNEQFF. CDR3 DNA: TGTGCCAGCAGTTTACTTCGGAATGAGCAGTTCTTC.

V is TRBV30 and J is TRBJ1-1, with D perhaps matching TRBD1 (5 bases). This CDR3 is 11 amino acids long. Germline CDR1 GTSNPN, CDR2 SVGIG (reference sequence). Trimming cost V 1 base and J 6 bases, with 6 bases left between them. The CDR3 sequence: CAWSAGAEAFF. CDR3 DNA sequence: TGTGCCTGGAGTGCGGGGGCTGAAGCTTTCTTT. Full variable domain (rest looked up from reference TRBV30 and TRBJ1-1): SQTIHQWPATLVQPVGSPLSLECTVEGTSNPNLYWYRQAAGRGLQLLFYSVGIGQISSEVPQNLSASRPQDRQFILSSKKLLLSDSGFYLCAWSAGAEAFFGQGTRLTVV.

This chain joins TRBV14 and TRBJ2-1; 11 nucleotides line up with TRBD2. J gave up 11 bases and V 3 bases, and 9 bases lay outside the gene matches. From germline, CDR1 is SGHDN and CDR2 FVKESK. This CDR3 has 15 amino acids. CDR3 amino acids: CASSQNSGRAGKQFF. In DNA, the CDR3 is TGTGCCAGCAGCCAGAATAGCGGGAGGGCCGGGAAGCAGTTCTTC.

This chain uses TRBV5-1 with TRBJ1-2; 8 bases are shared with TRBD1. This CDR3 spans 13 amino acids. Germline assignment: CDR1 SGHRS and CDR2 YFSETQ. V gave up 3 bases and J gave up 7 bases; unmatched junction bases: 5. Written as DNA, the CDR3 is TGCGCCAGCAGCTCGTGGACAGGGAGTGGCTACACCTTC. It yields the protein CASSSWTGSGYTF.

The CDR3 nucleotides read TGTGCCAGCAGCTTAACAGGGAAGGGTAACTATGGCTACACCTTC. It encodes CASSLTGKGNYGYTF. The chain links TRBV11-2 to TRBJ1-2; D possibly corresponds to TRBD1 (6 bases). The CDR3 contains 15 residues. Germline loops: CDR1 SGHAT, CDR2 FQNNGV. Trimming left V 2 bases short and J 1 base short, with 11 bases between.

V gene TRBV28 combines with J gene TRBJ1-2, with 7 bases lining up with TRBD1. Per the germline V gene, CDR1 is MDHEN and CDR2 is SYDVKM. The CDR3 runs to 13 residues. The V gene end was trimmed by 7 bases and the J gene end by 2 bases; junction bases not matched to a gene: 4. The DNA of the CDR3 is TGTGCCAGCAAAGAGGGGGCGAACTATGGCTACACCTTC. This translates into CASKEGANYGYTF.

This sequence joins TRBV14 and TRBJ2-7; 11 bases fit TRBD2. The germline CDR1 and CDR2 sequences are SGHDN and FVKESK. There are 15 residues in the CDR3. The CDR3 region is CVSSQTSGSGREQYV. Here the CDR3 DNA reads TGTGTCAGCAGCCAAACTAGCGGGAGTGGGAGGGAGCAGTACGTC.

The rearrangement joins TRBV18 to TRBJ2-7; D remains ambiguous. Per the germline V gene, CDR1 is KGHSH and CDR2 is LQKENI. The V gene lost 3 bases and the J gene lost 5 bases, with 5 bases spanning the gap. This CDR3 has 11 residues. The CDR3 region has the DNA TGTGCCAGCTCACCCCGGGACGAGCAGTACTTC. Its translation is CASSPRDEQYF.

This clone was counted a single time. This chain links TRBV20-1 with TRBJ1-1; D is possibly TRBD1 (6 bases). V lost 3 bases and J lost 8, with 13 bases in between. Germline-derived CDR1 and CDR2 are DFQATT and SNEGSKA (reference sequence). The CDR3 consists of 12 residues. This CDR3 reads CSASRQDNEAFF. The CDR3 DNA reads TGCAGTGCTAGTAGACAGGACAACGAAGCTTTCTTT.

This clone has only one observation. V is TRBV29-1 and J is TRBJ2-5, with D possibly being TRBD1 (6 bases). The CDR3 runs to 13 residues. Germline V gene data show CDR1 as SQVTM and CDR2 as ANQGSEA. The germline V and J ends were trimmed by 4 bases and 4 bases, with 13 bases remaining between them. CDR3 nucleotide sequence: TGCAGCGTTGTCCATGGGGGCCGAGAGACCCAGTACTTC. The encoded protein is CSVVHGGRETQYF. Drawing the rest from reference TRBV29-1 and TRBJ2-5, the complete variable domain is SAVISQKPSRDICQRGTSLTIQCQVDSQVTMMFWYRQQPGQSLTLIATANQGSEATYESGFVIDKFPISRPNLTFSTLTVSNMSPEDSSIYLCSVVHGGRETQYFGPGTRLLVL.

The chain uses TRBV30 and TRBJ1-3; D gene uncertain. The germline gives CDR1 GTSNPN, CDR2 SVGIG (reference sequence). V was clipped by 4 bases and J by 0 bases, with 13 bases between them. The CDR3 consists of 15 residues. Here the CDR3 reads CAWNGRGSSGNTIYF. CDR3 DNA sequence: TGTGCCTGGAATGGACGCGGGAGCTCTGGAAACACCATATATTTT.

The rearrangement uses TRBV11-1 and TRBJ2-7; a possible D gene is TRBD2 (6 bases). CDR3 length: 15 amino acids. The germline CDR1 and CDR2 sequences are SGHAT and FQDESV (reference sequence). V shed 0 bases and J shed 5 bases, with 14 bases lying between them. The CDR3 DNA sequence: TGTGCCAGCAGCTTAGCGAGCCTAGCGAACGACGAGCAGTACTTC. Amino acids: CASSLASLANDEQYF.